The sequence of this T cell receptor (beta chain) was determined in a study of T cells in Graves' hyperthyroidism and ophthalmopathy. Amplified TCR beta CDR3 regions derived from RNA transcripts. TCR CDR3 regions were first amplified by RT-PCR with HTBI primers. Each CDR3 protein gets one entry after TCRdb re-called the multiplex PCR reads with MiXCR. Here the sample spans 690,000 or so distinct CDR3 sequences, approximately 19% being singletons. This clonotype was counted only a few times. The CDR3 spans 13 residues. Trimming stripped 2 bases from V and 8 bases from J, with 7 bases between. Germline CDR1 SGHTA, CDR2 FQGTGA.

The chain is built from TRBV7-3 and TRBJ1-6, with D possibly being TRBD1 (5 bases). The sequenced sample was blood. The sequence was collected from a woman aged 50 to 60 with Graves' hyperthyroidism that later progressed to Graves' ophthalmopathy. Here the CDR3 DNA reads TGTGCCAGCAGCTTACAGGGCTATTCACCCCTCCACTTT. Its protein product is CASSLQGYSPLHF.